This paragraph reports one T cell receptor (beta chain). No antigen is known for it. The PCR used 60 Vbeta and 13 Jbeta primers. Produced via immunoSEQ multiplex PCR; TCRdb's table is partial and in-frame only. The sample has about 130,000 clones, 75% seen once. Germline CDR1 MNHEY, CDR2 SMNVEV (reference sequence). Trimming took 1 base from V and 3 from J, leaving 9 bases between them. This CDR3 comprises 15 residues. The sample belongs to a study of cytomegalovirus exposure and HLA in healthy donors. Points from the study as a whole: Apparent HLA restriction characterized most CMV-associated TCR beta chains in a later analysis.

The origin of this receptor is a man aged 25-40 years in good health and CMV-seronegative. The rearrangement joins TRBV27 to TRBJ2-2, with a possible D match to TRBD2 (7 bases). Sequenced input: PBMCs. CDR3 nucleotide sequence: TGTGCCAGCAGTTTATGGGGGGGCTACACCGGGGAGCTGTTTTTT. It is translated as CASSLWGGYTGELFF.